Sequencing of this T cell receptor (beta chain) was carried out in a study of response to subunit inactivated influenza vaccine. There are 18 residues in the CDR3. Germline V lookup: CDR1 LGHDT, CDR2 YNNKEL (reference sequence). V shed 3 bases, J shed 4 bases, and the junction held 11 bases outside the gene matches. TCRdb reanalysed the RT-PCR reads using MiXCR and keeps one entry per CDR3 protein. The table shows some 850,000 distinct CDR3 sequences, with 18% occurring only once. Here the sequenced sample was PBMCs from blood, taken about 5 days after vaccination. The chain has TRBV3-1 and TRBJ2-1; 11 bases fit TRBD2. The TCR was taken from a man aged 45-65 years who received an inactivated influenza vaccine. The CDR3 region has the DNA TGTGCCAGCAGCCATAAGACTAGCGGGGCCAACCCATACAATGAGCAGTTCTTC. It specifies CASSHKTSGANPYNEQFF.